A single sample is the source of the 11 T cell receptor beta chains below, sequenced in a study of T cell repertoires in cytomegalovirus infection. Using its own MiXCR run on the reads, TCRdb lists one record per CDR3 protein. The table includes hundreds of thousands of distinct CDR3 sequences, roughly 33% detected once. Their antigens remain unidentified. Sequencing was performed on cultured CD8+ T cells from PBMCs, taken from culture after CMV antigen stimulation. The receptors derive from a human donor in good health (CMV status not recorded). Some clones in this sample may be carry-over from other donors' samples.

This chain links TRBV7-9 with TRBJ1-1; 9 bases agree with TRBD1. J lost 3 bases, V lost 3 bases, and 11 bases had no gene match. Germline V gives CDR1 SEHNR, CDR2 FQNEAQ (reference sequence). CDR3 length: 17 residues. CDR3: CASSFQPGQGRDTEAFF. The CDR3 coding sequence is TGTGCCAGCAGCTTCCAGCCGGGACAGGGACGGGACACTGAAGCTTTCTTT.

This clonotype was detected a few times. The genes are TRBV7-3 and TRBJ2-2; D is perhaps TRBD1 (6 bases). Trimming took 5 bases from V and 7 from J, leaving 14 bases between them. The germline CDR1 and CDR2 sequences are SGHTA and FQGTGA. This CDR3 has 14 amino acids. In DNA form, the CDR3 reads TGTGCCAGCAGCCTAGCAGGGGCGGGCGGGGAGCTGTTTTTT. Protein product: CASSLAGAGGELFF.

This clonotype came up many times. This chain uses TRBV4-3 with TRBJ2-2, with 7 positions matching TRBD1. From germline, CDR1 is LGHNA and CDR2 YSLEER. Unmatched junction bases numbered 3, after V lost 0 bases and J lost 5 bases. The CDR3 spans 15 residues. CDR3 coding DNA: TGCGCCAGCAGCCAAGACAGGGGGAAAACCGGGGAGCTGTTTTTT. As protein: CASSQDRGKTGELFF.

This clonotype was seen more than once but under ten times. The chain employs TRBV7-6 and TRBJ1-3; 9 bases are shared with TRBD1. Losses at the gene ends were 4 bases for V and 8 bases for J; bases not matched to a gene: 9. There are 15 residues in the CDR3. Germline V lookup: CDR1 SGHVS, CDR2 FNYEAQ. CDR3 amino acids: CASSSETGGADTIYF. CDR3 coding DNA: TGTGCCAGCAGCTCAGAAACAGGGGGCGCGGACACCATATATTTT.

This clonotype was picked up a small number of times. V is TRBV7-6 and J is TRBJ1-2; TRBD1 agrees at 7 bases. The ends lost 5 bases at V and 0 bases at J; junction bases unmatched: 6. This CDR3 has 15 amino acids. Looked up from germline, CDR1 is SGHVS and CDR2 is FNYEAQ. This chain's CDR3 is CASSPRDSPNYGYTF. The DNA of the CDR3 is TGTGCCAGCAGCCCCCGGGACAGCCCTAACTATGGCTACACCTTC.

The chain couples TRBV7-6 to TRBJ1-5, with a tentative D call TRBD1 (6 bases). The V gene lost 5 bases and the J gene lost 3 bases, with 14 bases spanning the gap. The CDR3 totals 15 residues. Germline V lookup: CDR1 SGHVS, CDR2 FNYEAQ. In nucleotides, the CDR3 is TGTGCCAGCAGCGGACCTCAGGGGATCAATCAGCCCCAGCATTTT. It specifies CASSGPQGINQPQHF.

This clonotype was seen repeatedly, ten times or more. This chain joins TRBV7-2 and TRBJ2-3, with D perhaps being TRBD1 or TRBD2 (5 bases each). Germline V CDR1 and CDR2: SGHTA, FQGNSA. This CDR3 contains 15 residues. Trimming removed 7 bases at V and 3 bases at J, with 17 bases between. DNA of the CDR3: TGTGCCAGCAACCCGGGACCCTATACGACAGATACGCAGTATTTT. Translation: CASNPGPYTTDTQYF.

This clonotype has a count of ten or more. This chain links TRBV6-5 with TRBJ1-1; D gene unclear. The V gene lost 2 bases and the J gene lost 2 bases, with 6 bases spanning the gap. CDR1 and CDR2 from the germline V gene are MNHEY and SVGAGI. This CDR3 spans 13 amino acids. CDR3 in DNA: TGTGCCAGCAGTTACGGCGACAACACTGAAGCTTTCTTT. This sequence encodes CASSYGDNTEAFF.

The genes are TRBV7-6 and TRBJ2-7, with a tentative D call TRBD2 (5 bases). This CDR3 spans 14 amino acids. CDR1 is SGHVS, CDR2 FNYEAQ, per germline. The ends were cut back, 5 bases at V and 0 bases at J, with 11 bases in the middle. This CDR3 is CASSPEGSSYEQYV. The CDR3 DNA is TGTGCCAGCAGCCCCGAGGGAAGCTCCTACGAGCAGTACGTC.

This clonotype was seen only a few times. The CDR3 nucleotides read TGTGCCAGCACTAGGAGCTCTGGGGCCAACGTCCTGACTTTC. This encodes CASTRSSGANVLTF. This chain links TRBV6-2 or TRBV6-3 with TRBJ2-6; no firm D call. V shed 7 bases and J shed 0 bases, with 7 bases lying between them. Germline V gives CDR1 MNHEY, CDR2 SVGEGT. This CDR3 is 14 amino acids long.

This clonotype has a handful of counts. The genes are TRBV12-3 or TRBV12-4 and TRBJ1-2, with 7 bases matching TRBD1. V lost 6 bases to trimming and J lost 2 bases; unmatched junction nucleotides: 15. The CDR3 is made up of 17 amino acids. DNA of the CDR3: TGTGCCAGCAGCTTAACCCTCACAGGGGCCCCCAACTATGGCTACACCTTC. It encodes CASSLTLTGAPNYGYTF.